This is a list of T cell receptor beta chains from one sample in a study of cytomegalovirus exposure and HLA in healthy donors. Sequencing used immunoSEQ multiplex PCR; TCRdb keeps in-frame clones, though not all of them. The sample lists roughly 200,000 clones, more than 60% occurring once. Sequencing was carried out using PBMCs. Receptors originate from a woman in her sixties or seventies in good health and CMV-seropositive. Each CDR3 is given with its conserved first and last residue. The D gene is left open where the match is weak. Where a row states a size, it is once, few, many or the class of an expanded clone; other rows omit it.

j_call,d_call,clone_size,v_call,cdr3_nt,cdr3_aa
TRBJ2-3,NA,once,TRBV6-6,TGTGCCAGCAAGGAGGGGGCCACAGATACGCAGTATTTT,CASKEGATDTQYF
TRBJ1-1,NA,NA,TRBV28,TGTGCCAGCAGTTTGGAGGGGAGGAACACTGAAGCTTTCTTT,CASSLEGRNTEAFF
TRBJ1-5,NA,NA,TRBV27,TGTGCCAGCAGTTTACAGGGTTCTAATCAGCCCCAGCATTTT,CASSLQGSNQPQHF
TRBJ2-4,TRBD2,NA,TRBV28,TGTGCCAGCAGTCCGGCGGGAGAACGGAGAAACAGTCAGTACTTC,CASSPAGERRNSQYF
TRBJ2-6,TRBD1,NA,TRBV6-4,TGTGCCAGCAGGGGGGCTCCGGGACAGGAGTCTGGGGCCAACGTCCTGACTTTC,CASRGAPGQESGANVLTF
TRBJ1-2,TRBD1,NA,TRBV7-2,TGTGCCAGTAGACAGGGGGTTTATGGCTACACCTTC,CASRQGVYGYTF
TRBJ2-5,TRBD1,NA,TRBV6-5,TGTGCCAGCAGCCCCTCCCGGGACAGGGCCGGGGACTTC,CASSPSRDRAGDF
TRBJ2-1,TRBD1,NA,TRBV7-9,TGTGCCAGCAGCTTAGCCCCTTGGGGCAGGGGGATTTACAATGAGCAGTTCTTC,CASSLAPWGRGIYNEQFF
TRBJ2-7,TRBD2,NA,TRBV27,TGTGCCAGCAGTTCCCGGGGGGGACCCTACGAGCAGTACTTC,CASSSRGGPYEQYF
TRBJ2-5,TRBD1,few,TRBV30,TGTGCCGCTACGGGGCAGGGGGCCGAGGGTCTCCAAGAGACCCAGTACTTC,CAATGQGAEGLQETQYF
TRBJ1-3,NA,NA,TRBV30,TGTGCCTGCCCTACGGGGGGTGGTGGAAACACCATATATTTT,CACPTGGGGNTIYF
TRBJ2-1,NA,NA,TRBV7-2,TGTGCCAGCAGCTTAGTTGCGGGGTGGAATGAGCAGTTCTTC,CASSLVAGWNEQFF
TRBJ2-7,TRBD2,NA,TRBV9,TGTGCCAGCAGCGTAGGAAGCACTAGCGGGACCTACGAGCAGTACTTC,CASSVGSTSGTYEQYF
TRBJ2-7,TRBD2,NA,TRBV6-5,TGTGCCAGCAGTTACCAAAGCGGGGCGAGCTCCTACGAGCAGTACTTC,CASSYQSGASSYEQYF
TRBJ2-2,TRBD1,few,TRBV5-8,TGTGCCAGCAGCCCCCGACAGGGGAGGATGGGGACCGGGGAGCTGTTTTTT,CASSPRQGRMGTGELFF
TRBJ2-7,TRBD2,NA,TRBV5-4,TGTGCCAGCAGCTTGGAACCCGCGGCTAGCGGGAGGCCTAGCTTC,CASSLEPAASGRPSF
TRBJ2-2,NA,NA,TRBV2,TGTGCCAGCACCCCAAGGGGTCCGACAAACACCGGGGAGCTGTTTTTT,CASTPRGPTNTGELFF
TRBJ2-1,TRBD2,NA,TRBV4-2,TGTGCCAGCAGCCAAGATAGGGGACTAGGATCCTACAATGAGCAGTTCTTC,CASSQDRGLGSYNEQFF
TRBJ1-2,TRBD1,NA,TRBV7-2,TGTGCCAGCAGCTCAATCAGGGGGCTGGTCTATGGCTACACCTTC,CASSSIRGLVYGYTF
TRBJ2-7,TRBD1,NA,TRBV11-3,TGTGCCAGCAGCGGACAGGGGGCGATCGACGAGCAGTACTTC,CASSGQGAIDEQYF
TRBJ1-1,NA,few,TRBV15,TGTGCCACCAGCAGAGCCGGGACACTGAACACTGAAGCTTTCTTT,CATSRAGTLNTEAFF
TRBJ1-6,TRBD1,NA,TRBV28,TGTGCCAGCAGTCCTCCCGGGACAGGGAGTCGACCCCTCCACTTT,CASSPPGTGSRPLHF
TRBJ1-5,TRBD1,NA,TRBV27,TGTGCCAGCAGTCCCTCAGGGGGCGCGGGCAATCAGCCCCAGCATTTT,CASSPSGGAGNQPQHF
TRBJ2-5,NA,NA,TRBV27,TGTGCCAGCAGTTTCCTAAAAACTGTTATGGGGGGAGAGACCCAGTACTTC,CASSFLKTVMGGETQYF